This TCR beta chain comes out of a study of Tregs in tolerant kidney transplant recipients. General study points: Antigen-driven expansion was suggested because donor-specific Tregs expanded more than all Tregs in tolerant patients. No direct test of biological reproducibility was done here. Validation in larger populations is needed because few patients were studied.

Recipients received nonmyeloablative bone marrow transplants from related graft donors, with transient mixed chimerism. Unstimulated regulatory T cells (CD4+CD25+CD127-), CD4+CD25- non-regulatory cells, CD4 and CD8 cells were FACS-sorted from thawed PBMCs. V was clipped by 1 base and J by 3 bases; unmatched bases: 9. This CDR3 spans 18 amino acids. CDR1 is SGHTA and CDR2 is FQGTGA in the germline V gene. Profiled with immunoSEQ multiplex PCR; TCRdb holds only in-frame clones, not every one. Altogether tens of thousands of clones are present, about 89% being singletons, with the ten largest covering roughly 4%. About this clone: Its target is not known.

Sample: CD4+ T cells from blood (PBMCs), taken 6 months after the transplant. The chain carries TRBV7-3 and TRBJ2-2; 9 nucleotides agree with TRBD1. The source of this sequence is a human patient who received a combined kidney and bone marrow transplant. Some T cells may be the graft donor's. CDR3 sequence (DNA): TGTGCCAGCAGCTTAATCCCGGGGCGGACAGGGGACACCGGGGAGCTGTTTTTT. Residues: CASSLIPGRTGDTGELFF.